In this sample, the clone carrying this T cell receptor (beta chain) turned up a few times. Its antigen is not known. Researchers prepared the TCRbeta library using unique molecular identifiers, the study reports. TCRdb reprocessed the PCR reads with MiXCR, giving one entry per CDR3 protein. The table shows approximately 430,000 distinct CDR3 sequences, with about 17% occurring only once. The record originates from a study of T-cell reconstitution after alpha-beta-depleted transplantation in children. Study-wide results and caveats: One year post-transplant, T-cell counts and diversity were largely derived from T cells produced anew. Expanded graft clones, several hundred of them, were reportedly the source of alpha-beta T cells about two months after transplant. For some patients, TCRbeta diversity was high at day 60 because of recipient T cells and thymic progenitors that survived.

The receptor was derived from a boy under three years old who had a stem cell transplant for Wiskott-Aldrich syndrome, so the T cells may come from the graft donor. Material: PBMCs, mostly from graft donor cells, obtained 360 days after TCRalphabeta/CD19-depleted stem cell transplant.

The CDR3 loop is CASSPRSRRGRGEKLFF. The CDR3 nucleotides read TGTGCCAGCAGCCCCCGCAGCCGCAGGGGCCGGGGTGAAAAACTGTTTTTT. This chain links TRBV7-9 with TRBJ1-4; D is possibly TRBD1 (6 bases). CDR1 and CDR2 (germline): SEHNR, FQNEAQ (reference sequence). Between the trimmed V and J ends, which lost 5 bases and 7 bases, there was a span of 23 bases. This CDR3 has 17 residues.